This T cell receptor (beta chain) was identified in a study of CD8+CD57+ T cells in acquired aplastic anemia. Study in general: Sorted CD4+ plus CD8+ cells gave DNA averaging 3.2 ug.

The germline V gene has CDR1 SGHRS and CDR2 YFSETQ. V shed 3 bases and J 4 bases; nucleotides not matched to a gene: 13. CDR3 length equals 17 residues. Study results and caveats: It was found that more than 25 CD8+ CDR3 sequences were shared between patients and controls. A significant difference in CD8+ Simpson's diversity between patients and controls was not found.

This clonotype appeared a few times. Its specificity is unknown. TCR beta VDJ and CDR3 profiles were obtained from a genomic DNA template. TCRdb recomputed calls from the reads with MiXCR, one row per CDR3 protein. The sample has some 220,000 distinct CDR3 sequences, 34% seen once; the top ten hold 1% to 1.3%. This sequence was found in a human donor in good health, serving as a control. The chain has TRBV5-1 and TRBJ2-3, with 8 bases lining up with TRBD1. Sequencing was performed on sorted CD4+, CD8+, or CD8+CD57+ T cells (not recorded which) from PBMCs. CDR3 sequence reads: CASSSRAGGTFADTQYF. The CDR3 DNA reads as TGCGCCAGCAGCTCACGAGCAGGGGGCACTTTCGCAGATACGCAGTATTTT.